This T cell receptor (beta chain) derives from a study of response to subunit inactivated influenza vaccine. This clonotype turned up a few times. Its antigen is currently unknown. Whole-study findings and limits: Each seasonal influenza vaccination, the authors suggested, recruits few new T cells.

CDR3 length equals 11 residues. The V and J ends lost 1 base and 10 bases respectively, with 5 bases between them. MiXCR was run by TCRdb on the RT-PCR reads, yielding one entry per CDR3 protein. This table holds around 530,000 distinct CDR3 sequences, 16% found once. The material sequenced was CD4+ T cells sorted from PBMCs, taken less than 30 months after vaccination. This sequence joins TRBV12-3 or TRBV12-4 and TRBJ2-1, with D unresolved. This TCR came from a man aged 50 to 69 who received an inactivated influenza vaccine. CDR3 nucleotide sequence: TGTGCCAGCAGTTTAGTGCAGGAGCAGTTCTTC. Protein sequence: CASSLVQEQFF.